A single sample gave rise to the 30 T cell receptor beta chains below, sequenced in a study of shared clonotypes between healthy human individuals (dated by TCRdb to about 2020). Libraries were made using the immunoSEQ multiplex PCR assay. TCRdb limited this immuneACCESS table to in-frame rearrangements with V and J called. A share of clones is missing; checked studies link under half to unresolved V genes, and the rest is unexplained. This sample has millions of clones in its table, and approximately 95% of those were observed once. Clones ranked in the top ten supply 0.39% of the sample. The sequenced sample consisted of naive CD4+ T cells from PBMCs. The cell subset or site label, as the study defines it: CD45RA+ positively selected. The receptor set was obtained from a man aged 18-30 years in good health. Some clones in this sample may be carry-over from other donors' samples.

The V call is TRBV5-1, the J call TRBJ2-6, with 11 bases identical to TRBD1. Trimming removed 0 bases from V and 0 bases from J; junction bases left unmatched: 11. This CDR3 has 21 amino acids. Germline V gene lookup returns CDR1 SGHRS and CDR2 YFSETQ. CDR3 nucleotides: TGCGCCAGCAGCTTGGCTGCTCCCGGGACAGGGGGATTCTCTGGGGCCAACGTCCTGACTTTC. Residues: CASSLAAPGTGGFSGANVLTF.

The CDR3 here is CASSRPSGEQYF. The CDR3 DNA follows: TGCGCCAGCAGCAGGCCCTCGGGCGAGCAGTACTTC. The rearrangement links TRBV5-1 to TRBJ2-7; D not certain. Germline V CDR1 and CDR2: SGHRS, YFSETQ. CDR3 length: 12 amino acids. V dropped 4 bases and J dropped 6 bases, with 11 bases sitting between them.

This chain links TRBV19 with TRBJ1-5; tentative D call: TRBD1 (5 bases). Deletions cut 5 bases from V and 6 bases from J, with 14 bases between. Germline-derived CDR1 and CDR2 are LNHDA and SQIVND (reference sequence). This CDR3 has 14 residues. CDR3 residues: CASSLSGVFQPQHF. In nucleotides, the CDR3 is TGTGCCAGTAGTCTTTCGGGGGTTTTTCAGCCCCAGCATTTT.

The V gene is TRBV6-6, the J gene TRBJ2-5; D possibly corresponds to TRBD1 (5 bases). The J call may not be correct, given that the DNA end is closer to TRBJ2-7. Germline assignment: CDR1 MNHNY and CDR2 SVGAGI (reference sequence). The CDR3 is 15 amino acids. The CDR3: CASSYSQGRNYEQYF. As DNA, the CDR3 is TGTGCCAGCAGTTACTCGCAGGGCCGCAACTACGAGCAGTACTTC.

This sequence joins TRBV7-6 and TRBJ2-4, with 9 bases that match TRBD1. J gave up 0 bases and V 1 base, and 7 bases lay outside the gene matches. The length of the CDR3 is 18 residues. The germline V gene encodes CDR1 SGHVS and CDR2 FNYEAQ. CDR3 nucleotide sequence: TGTGCCAGCAGCTTAGGGACAGGGGCCTTCCTAGCCAAAAACATTCAGTACTTC. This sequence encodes CASSLGTGAFLAKNIQYF.

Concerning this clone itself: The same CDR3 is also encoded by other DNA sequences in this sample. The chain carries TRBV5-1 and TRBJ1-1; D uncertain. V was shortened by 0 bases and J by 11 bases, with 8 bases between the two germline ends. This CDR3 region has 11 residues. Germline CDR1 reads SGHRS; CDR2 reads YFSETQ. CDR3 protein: CASSLGPEAFF. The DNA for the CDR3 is TGCGCCAGCAGCTTGGGGCCAGAGGCTTTCTTT.

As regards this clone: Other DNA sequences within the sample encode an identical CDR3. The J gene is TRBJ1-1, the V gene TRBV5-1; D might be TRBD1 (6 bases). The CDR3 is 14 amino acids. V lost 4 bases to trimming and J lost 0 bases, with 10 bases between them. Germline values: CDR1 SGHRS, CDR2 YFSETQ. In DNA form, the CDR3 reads TGCGCCAGCAGCGGAGGACAGATGAACACTGAAGCTTTCTTT. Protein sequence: CASSGGQMNTEAFF.

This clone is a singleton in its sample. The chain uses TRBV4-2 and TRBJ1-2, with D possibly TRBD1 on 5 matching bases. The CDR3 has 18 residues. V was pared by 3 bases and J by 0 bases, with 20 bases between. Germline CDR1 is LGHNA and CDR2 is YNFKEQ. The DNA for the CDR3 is TGTGCCAGCAGCCAGGGACCCGCAGGGAATGGGGCTAACTATGGCTACACCTTC. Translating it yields CASSQGPAGNGANYGYTF.

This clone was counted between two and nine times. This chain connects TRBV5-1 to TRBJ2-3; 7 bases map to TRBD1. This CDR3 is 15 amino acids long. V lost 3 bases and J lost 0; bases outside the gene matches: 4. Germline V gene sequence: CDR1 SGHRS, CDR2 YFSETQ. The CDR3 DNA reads TGCGCCAGCAGCTCCGGACAGGCTAGCACAGATACGCAGTATTTT. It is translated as CASSSGQASTDTQYF.

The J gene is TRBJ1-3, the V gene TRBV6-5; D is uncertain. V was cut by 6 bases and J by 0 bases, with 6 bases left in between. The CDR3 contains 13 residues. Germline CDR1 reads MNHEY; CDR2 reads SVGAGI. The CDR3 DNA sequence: TGTGCCAGCAGGCCGAACTCTGGAAACACCATATATTTT. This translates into CASRPNSGNTIYF.

Written as DNA, the CDR3 is TGTGCCAGCAGCTTAGCGACTAGCGCGCCCTACGAGCAGTACTTC. Its protein is CASSLATSAPYEQYF. The chain recombines TRBV7-2 with TRBJ2-7, with 8 bases matching TRBD2. The germline V gene encodes CDR1 SGHTA and CDR2 FQGNSA. J gave up 2 bases and V 0 bases, and 3 bases lay outside the gene matches. This CDR3 is built from 15 residues.

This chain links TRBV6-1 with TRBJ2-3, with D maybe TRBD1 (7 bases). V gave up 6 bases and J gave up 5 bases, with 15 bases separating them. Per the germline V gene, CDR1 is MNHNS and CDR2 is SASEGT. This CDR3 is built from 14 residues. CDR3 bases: TGTGCCAGCAGCGACAGGGACTCCTTAGATACGCAGTATTTT. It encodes CASSDRDSLDTQYF.

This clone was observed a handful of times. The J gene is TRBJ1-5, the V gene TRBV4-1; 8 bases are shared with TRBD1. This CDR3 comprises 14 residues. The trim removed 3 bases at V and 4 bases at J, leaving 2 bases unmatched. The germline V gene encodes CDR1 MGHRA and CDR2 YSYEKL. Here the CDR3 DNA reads TGCGCCAGCAGCCATAGGACAGGGAATCAGCCCCAGCATTTT. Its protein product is CASSHRTGNQPQHF.

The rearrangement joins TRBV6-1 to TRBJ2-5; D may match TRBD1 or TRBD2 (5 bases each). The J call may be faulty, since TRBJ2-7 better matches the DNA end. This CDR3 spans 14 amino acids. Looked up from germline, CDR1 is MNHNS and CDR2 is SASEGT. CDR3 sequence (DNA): TGTGCCACCCAAATCGGGACCCTCTCCTACGAGCAGTACTTC. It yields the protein CATQIGTLSYEQYF.

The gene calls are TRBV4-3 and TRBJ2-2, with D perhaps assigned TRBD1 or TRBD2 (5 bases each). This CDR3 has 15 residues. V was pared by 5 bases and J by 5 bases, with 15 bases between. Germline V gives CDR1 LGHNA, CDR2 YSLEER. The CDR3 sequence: CASSKGTPGTGELFF. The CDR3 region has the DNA TGCGCCAGCAGCAAAGGGACCCCCGGAACCGGGGAGCTGTTTTTT.

The CDR3, as DNA: TGTGCCAGCAGTCGACCGAAGGACACTGCCTACAATGAGCAGTTCTTC. Translation gives CASSRPKDTAYNEQFF. The V gene is TRBV7-2, the J gene TRBJ2-1; D might be TRBD1 (5 bases). CDR3 size: 16 residues. In germline, CDR1 is SGHTA, CDR2 FQGNSA. V was shortened by 6 bases and J by 2 bases, with 17 bases between the two germline ends.

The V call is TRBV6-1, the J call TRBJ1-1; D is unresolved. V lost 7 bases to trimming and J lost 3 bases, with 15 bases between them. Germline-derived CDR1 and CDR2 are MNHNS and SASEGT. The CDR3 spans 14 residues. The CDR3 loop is CASTLMGRDTEAFF. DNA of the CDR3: TGTGCCAGCACCTTGATGGGGAGGGACACTGAAGCTTTCTTT.

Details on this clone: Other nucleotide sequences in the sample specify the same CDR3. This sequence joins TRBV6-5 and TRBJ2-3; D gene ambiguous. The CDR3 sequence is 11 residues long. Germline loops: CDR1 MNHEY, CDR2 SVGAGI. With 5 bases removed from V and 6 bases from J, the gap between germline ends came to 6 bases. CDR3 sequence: CASSIRDTQYF. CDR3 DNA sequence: TGTGCCAGCAGTATTCGGGATACGCAGTATTTT.

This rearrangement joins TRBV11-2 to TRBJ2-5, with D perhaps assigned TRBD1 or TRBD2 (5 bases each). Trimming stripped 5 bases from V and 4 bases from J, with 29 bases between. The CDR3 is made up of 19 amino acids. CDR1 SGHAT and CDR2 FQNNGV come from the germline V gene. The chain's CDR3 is CASSRFSPFKDGATETQYF. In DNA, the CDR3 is TGTGCCAGCAGCCGATTCTCTCCGTTTAAGGACGGGGCGACAGAGACCCAGTACTTC.

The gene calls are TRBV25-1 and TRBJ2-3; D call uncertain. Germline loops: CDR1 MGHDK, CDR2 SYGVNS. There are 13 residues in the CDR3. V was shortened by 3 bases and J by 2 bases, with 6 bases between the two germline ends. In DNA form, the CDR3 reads TGTGCCAGCAGTGACAGTCCCACAGATACGCAGTATTTT. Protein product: CASSDSPTDTQYF.

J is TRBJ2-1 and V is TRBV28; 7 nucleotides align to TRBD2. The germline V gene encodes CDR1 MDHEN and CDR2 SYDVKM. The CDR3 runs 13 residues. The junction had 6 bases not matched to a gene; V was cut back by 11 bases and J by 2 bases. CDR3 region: CAVGGSPYNEQFF. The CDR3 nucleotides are TGTGCCGTGGGGGGGAGCCCCTACAATGAGCAGTTCTTC.

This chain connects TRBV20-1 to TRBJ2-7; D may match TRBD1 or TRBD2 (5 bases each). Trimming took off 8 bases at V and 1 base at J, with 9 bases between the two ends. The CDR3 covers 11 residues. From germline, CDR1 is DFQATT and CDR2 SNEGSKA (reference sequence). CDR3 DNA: TGCAGTATTGGGGGTTCCTACGAGCAGTACTTC. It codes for CSIGGSYEQYF.

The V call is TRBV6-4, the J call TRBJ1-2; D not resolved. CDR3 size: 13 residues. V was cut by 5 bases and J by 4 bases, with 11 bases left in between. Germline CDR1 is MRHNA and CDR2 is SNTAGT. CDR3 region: CASSREAGYGYTF. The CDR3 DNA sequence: TGTGCCAGCAGTAGGGAGGCGGGCTATGGCTACACCTTC.

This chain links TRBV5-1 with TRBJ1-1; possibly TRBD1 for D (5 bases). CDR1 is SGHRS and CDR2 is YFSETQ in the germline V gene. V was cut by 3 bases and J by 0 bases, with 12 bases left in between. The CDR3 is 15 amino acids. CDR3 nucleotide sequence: TGCGCCAGCAGCTCAAGCAGGGCTGTGAACACTGAAGCTTTCTTT. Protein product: CASSSSRAVNTEAFF.

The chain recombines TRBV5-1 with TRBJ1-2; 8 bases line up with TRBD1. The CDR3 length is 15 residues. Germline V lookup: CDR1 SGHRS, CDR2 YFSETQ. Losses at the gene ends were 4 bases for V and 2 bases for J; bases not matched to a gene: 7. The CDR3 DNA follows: TGCGCCAGCAGCCCTCTAGGGACAGGCAACTATGGCTACACCTTC. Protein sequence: CASSPLGTGNYGYTF. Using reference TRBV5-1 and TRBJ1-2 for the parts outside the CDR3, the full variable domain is KAGVTQTPRYLIKTRGQQVTLSCSPISGHRSVSWYQQTPGQGLQFLFEYFSETQRNKGNFPGRFSGRQFSNSRSEMNVSTLELGDSALYLCASSPLGTGNYGYTFGSGTRLTVV.

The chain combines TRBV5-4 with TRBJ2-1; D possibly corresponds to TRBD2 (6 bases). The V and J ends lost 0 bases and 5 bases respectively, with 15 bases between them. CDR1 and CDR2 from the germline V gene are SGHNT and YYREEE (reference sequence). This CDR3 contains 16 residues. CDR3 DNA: TGTGCCAGCAGCTTGGGGGCGGGGACCTACAACAATGAGCAGTTCTTC. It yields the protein CASSLGAGTYNNEQFF. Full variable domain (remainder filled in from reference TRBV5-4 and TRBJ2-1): ETGVTQSPTHLIKTRGQQVTLRCSSQSGHNTVSWYQQALGQGPQFIFQYYREEENGRGNFPPRFSGLQFPNYSSELNVNALELDDSALYLCASSLGAGTYNNEQFFGPGTRLTVL.

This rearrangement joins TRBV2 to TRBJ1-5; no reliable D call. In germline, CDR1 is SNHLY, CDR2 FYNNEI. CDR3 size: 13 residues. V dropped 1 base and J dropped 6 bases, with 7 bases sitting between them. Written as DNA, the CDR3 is TGTGCCAGCAGTGAAGGTCTGGCTCAGCCCCAGCATTTT. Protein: CASSEGLAQPQHF.

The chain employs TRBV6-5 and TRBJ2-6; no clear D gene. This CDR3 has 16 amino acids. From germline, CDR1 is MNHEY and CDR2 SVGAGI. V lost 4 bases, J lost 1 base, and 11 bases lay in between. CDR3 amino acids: CASSSASASGANVLTF. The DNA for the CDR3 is TGTGCCAGCAGTTCCGCTTCAGCATCTGGGGCCAACGTCCTGACTTTC.

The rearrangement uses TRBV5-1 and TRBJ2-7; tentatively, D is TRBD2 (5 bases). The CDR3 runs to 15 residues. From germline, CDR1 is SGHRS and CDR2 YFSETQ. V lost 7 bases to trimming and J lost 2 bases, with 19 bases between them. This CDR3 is CASASTSTGTYEQYF. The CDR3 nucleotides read TGCGCCAGCGCATCTACCAGTACCGGGACCTACGAGCAGTACTTC.

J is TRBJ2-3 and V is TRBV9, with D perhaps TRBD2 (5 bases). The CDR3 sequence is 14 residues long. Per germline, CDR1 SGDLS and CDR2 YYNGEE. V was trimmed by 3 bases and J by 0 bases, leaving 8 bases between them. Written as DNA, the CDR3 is TGTGCCAGCAGCGCGAGGGCCAGCACAGATACGCAGTATTTT. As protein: CASSARASTDTQYF.